The entry below gives a single TCR beta chain sequence along with its context. Antigen: not known. Documented time point: after dendritic cell vaccination, including at tumor progression/relapse. Patients had residual fresh-frozen tumor tissue and more than two years of survival data. Germline-derived CDR1 and CDR2 are SGDLS and YYNGEE. V lost 0 bases and J lost 4, with 10 bases in between. This CDR3 region has 14 residues. The immunoSEQ assay amplified TCRB CDR3 from up to 2 ug DNA. The PCR used 60 V beta and 13 J beta primers. The table came from immunoSEQ multiplex PCR; TCRdb's copy has only in-frame clones and leaves some out. The sample holds just under 60,000 clones, roughly 80% seen once. The data belong to a study of glioma-infiltrating T cells after dendritic cell vaccination. Overall study findings and caveats: Survival was not directly related to TCR clonality in these patients.

Specimen: blood, collected after dendritic cell vaccination. The chain recombines TRBV9 with TRBJ1-2; D may be TRBD1 (5 bases). The sequence was collected from a human donor with glioblastoma. The DNA of the CDR3 is TGTGCCAGCAGCGTAGTGGGGCCCTTCTATGGCTACACCTTC. Residues: CASSVVGPFYGYTF.